A single sample gave rise to the 16 T cell receptor beta chains below, sequenced in a study of T cell changes during pregnancy in multiple sclerosis. Only in-frame clones appear in the TCRdb table, and some are missing; sequencing was by immunoSEQ multiplex PCR. The table includes tens of thousands of clones, about 92% detected once. Sequenced material: peripheral blood, taken in the first trimester of pregnancy. These receptors were taken from a female donor in good health, enrolled as a control in a pregnancy study.

This chain links TRBV5-4 with TRBJ1-2; possibly TRBD1 for D (6 bases). Per the germline V gene, CDR1 is SGHNT and CDR2 is YYREEE (reference sequence). V dropped 4 bases and J dropped 6 bases, with 16 bases sitting between them. This CDR3 has 14 amino acids. The CDR3 DNA follows: TGTGCCAGCAGCCCTCCGGGGCCAGGGGATGGCTACACCTTC. Translation gives CASSPPGPGDGYTF.

This chain connects TRBV9 to TRBJ2-5; 8 bases are a match to TRBD2. The trim removed 3 bases at V and 0 bases at J, leaving 1 base unmatched. Germline V lookup: CDR1 SGDLS, CDR2 YYNGEE. CDR3 length: 14 residues. The CDR3 sequence: CASSGGGNQETQYF. In nucleotides, the CDR3 is TGTGCCAGCAGCGGCGGGGGGAACCAAGAGACCCAGTACTTC.

This chain joins TRBV7-9 and TRBJ2-3; TRBD2 matches at 11 bases. V lost 5 bases to trimming and J lost 5 bases; unmatched junction nucleotides: 15. This CDR3 is built from 18 residues. Germline V lookup: CDR1 SEHNR, CDR2 FQNEAQ (reference sequence). CDR3 residues: CASSPNVAGGPLIDTQYF. The DNA of the CDR3 is TGTGCCAGCAGCCCTAACGTAGCGGGAGGGCCGCTGATAGATACGCAGTATTTT. Variable domain in full (rest from reference TRBV7-9 and TRBJ2-3): DTGVSQNPRHKITKRGQNVTFRCDPISEHNRLYWYRQTLGQGPEFLTYFQNEAQLEKSRLLSDRFSAERPKGSFSTLEIQRTEQGDSAMYLCASSPNVAGGPLIDTQYFGPGTRLTVL.

This clone is medium-sized. The chain uses TRBV5-4 and TRBJ1-1, with TRBD1 as a possible D gene (6 bases). The CDR3 runs 15 residues. The V and J ends lost 0 bases and 8 bases respectively, with 17 bases between them. From germline, CDR1 is SGHNT and CDR2 YYREEE (reference sequence). Here the CDR3 reads CASSLGGGQGDEAFF. CDR3 sequence (DNA): TGTGCCAGCAGCTTGGGCGGGGGGCAGGGTGACGAAGCTTTCTTT.

The chain carries TRBV14 and TRBJ1-6, with a tentative D call TRBD1 (5 bases). Germline lookup yields CDR1 SGHDN and CDR2 FVKESK. This CDR3 region has 13 residues. The V and J ends lost 4 bases and 10 bases respectively, with 11 bases between them. In DNA form, the CDR3 reads TGTGCCAGCAGCCCCTGGGGCTGGTCACCCCTCCACTTT. Its protein is CASSPWGWSPLHF.

This chain connects TRBV9 to TRBJ2-3, with 11 bases fitting TRBD2. The CDR3 covers 16 residues. Germline V lookup: CDR1 SGDLS, CDR2 YYNGEE. Unmatched junction bases numbered 5, after V lost 4 bases and J lost 1 base. The CDR3 loop reads CASSLGLAARTDTQYF. The DNA of the CDR3 is TGTGCCAGCAGCTTGGGACTAGCGGCCCGCACAGATACGCAGTATTTT.

This sequence joins TRBV11-2 and TRBJ2-7, with TRBD2 matching 11 bases. J lost 1 base, V lost 4 bases, and 15 bases had no gene match. The CDR3 loop spans 19 amino acids. The germline gives CDR1 SGHAT, CDR2 FQNNGV. The chain's CDR3 is CASSSNQGSGRGRSYEQYF. CDR3 bases: TGTGCCAGCAGCTCTAACCAAGGTAGCGGGAGGGGTCGATCCTACGAGCAGTACTTC.

The chain combines TRBV5-6 with TRBJ1-4, with D perhaps TRBD1 (6 bases). CDR1 and CDR2 (germline): SGHDT, YYEEEE. CDR3 size: 15 residues. Trimming took off 1 base at V and 4 bases at J, with 11 bases between the two ends. CDR3 in amino acids: CASSLTGRLNEKLFF. CDR3 in DNA: TGTGCCAGCAGCTTGACAGGGCGCCTTAATGAAAAACTGTTTTTT.

The genes are TRBV4-2 and TRBJ2-3; TRBD2 matches 9 bases. The germline V gene encodes CDR1 LGHNA and CDR2 YNFKEQ. The CDR3 extends over 15 amino acids. With V trimmed by 1 base and J by 1 base, 0 bases remained unmatched. The CDR3 loop reads CASSQVAGGTDTQYF. The CDR3 coding sequence is TGTGCCAGCAGCCAAGTAGCGGGAGGCACAGATACGCAGTATTTT.

This chain connects TRBV5-8 to TRBJ2-3; 15 nucleotides match TRBD2. The CDR3 runs 15 residues. The germline CDR1 and CDR2 sequences are SGHTS and YDEGEE. The V segment lost 4 bases and the J segment 6 bases; nucleotides outside the gene matches: 3. This chain's CDR3 is CASSPGLAGGDTQYF. The CDR3, as DNA: TGTGCCAGCAGCCCGGGACTAGCGGGGGGTGATACGCAGTATTTT.

The chain links TRBV6-1 to TRBJ1-5; no clear D. The CDR3 consists of 13 residues. CDR1 and CDR2 (germline): MNHNS, SASEGT. The V and J ends lost 1 base and 7 bases respectively, with 8 bases between them. The CDR3 protein is CASSEEEWQPQHF. CDR3 DNA sequence: TGTGCCAGCAGTGAAGAGGAGTGGCAGCCCCAGCATTTT.

DNA of the CDR3: TGTGCCAGCAGTCAACGGGGAGATACGCAGTATTTT. This sequence encodes CASSQRGDTQYF. The rearrangement joins TRBV6-6 to TRBJ2-3; tentatively, D is TRBD2 (5 bases). V was trimmed by 5 bases and J by 5 bases, leaving 8 bases between them. The CDR3 has 12 residues. Looked up from germline, CDR1 is MNHNY and CDR2 is SVGAGI (reference sequence).

V usage is TRBV9 and J usage is TRBJ2-5, with TRBD1 as a possible D gene (6 bases). CDR1 is SGDLS, CDR2 YYNGEE, per germline. CDR3 size: 15 residues. V lost 0 bases, J lost 5 bases, and 14 bases lay in between. Here the CDR3 DNA reads TGTGCCAGCAGCGTAGGCGTAGAGAGGGGGGAGACCCAGTACTTC. It yields the protein CASSVGVERGETQYF.

The V gene is TRBV19, the J gene TRBJ1-2, with 9 bases that match TRBD1. J lost 5 bases, V lost 2 bases, and 9 bases had no gene match. The CDR3 extends over 16 amino acids. The V gene's germline CDR1 is LNHDA and CDR2 SQIVND (reference sequence). The CDR3 region has the DNA TGTGCCAGTAGTATATTTGAATGGGACAGGGCATATGGCTACACCTTC. Amino acid sequence: CASSIFEWDRAYGYTF.

This chain joins TRBV11-3 and TRBJ2-3; TRBD2 agrees at 8 bases. This CDR3 contains 15 residues. From germline, CDR1 is SGHNT and CDR2 YENEEA. V lost 5 bases to trimming and J lost 3 bases; unmatched junction nucleotides: 7. CDR3 in amino acids: CASSPGGGRTDTQYF. CDR3 nucleotides: TGTGCCAGCAGCCCGGGGGGGGGCCGGACAGATACGCAGTATTTT.

This chain joins TRBV30 and TRBJ2-4, with a weak D call TRBD2 (6 bases). The V end lost 2 bases, the J end lost 1 base, and 6 bases lay between the germline ends. The germline V gene has CDR1 GTSNPN and CDR2 SVGIG (reference sequence). The CDR3 is 13 residues long. In DNA form, the CDR3 reads TGTGCCTGGAGTAGCGGGGCCAAAAACATTCAGTACTTC. It specifies CAWSSGAKNIQYF.